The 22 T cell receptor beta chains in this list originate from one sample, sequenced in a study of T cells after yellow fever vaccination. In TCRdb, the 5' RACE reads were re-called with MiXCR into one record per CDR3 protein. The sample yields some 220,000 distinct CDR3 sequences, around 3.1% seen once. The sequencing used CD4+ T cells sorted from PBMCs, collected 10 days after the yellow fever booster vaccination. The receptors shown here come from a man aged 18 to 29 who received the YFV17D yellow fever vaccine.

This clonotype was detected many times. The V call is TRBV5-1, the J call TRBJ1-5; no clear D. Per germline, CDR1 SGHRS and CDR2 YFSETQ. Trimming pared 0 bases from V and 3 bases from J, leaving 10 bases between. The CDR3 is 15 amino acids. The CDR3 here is CASSLDSPYNQPQHF. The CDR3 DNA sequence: TGCGCCAGCAGCTTGGACTCCCCATACAATCAGCCCCAGCATTTT.

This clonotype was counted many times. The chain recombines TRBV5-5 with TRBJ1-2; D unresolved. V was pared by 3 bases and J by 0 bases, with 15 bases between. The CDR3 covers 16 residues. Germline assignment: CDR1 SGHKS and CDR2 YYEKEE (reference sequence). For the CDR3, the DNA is TGTGCCAGCAGCTCCGGCCCCGCACCTACTAACTATGGCTACACCTTC. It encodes CASSSGPAPTNYGYTF.

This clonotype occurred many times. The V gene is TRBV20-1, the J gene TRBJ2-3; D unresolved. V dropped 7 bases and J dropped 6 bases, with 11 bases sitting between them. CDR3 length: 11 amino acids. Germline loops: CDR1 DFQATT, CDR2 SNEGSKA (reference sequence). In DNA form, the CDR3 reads TGCAGTGACTCGCTAGGGGATACGCAGTATTTT. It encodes CSDSLGDTQYF.

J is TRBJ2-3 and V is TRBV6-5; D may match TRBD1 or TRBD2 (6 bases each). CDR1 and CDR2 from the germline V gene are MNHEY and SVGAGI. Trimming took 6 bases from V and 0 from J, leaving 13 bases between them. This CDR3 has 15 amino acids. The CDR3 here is CASRRGPTSTDTQYF. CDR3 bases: TGTGCCAGCAGACGGGGGCCCACTAGCACAGATACGCAGTATTTT.

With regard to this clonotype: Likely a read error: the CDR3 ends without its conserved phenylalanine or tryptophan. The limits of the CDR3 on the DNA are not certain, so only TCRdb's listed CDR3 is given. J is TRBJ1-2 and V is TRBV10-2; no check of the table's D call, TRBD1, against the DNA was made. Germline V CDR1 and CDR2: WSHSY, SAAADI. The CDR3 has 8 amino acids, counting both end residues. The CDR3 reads CASTMTGP.

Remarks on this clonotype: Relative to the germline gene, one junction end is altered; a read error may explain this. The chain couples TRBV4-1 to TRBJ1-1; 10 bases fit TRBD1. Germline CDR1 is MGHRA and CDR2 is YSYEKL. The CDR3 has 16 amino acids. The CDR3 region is CDSSRGQGEVNTEAFF. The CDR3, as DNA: TGCGACAGCAGCCGAGGACAGGGGGAGGTGAACACTGAAGCTTTCTTT.

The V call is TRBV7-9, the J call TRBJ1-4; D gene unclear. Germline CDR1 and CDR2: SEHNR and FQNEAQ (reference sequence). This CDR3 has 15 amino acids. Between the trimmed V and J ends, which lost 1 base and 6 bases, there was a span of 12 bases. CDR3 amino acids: CASSLDTGLDEKLFF. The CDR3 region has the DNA TGTGCCAGCAGCTTAGATACGGGATTGGATGAAAAACTGTTTTTT. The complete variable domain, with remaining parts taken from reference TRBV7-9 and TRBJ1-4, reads DTGVSQNPRHKITKRGQNVTFRCDPISEHNRLYWYRQTLGQGPEFLTYFQNEAQLEKSRLLSDRFSAERPKGSFSTLEIQRTEQGDSAMYLCASSLDTGLDEKLFFGSGTQLSVL.

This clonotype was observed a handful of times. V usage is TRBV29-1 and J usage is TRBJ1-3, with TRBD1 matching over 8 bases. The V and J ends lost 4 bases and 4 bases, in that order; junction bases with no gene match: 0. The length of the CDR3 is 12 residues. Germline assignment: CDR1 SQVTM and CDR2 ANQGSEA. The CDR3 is CSVGDRGNTIYF. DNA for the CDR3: TGCAGCGTTGGGGACAGGGGAAACACCATATATTTT.

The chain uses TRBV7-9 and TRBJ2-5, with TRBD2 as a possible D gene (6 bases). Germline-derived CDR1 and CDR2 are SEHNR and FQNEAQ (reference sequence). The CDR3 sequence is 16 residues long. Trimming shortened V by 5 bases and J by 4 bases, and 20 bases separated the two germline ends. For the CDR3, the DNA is TGTGCCAGCAGCGACGCCCGGTTCGGGGGACTAGAGACCCAGTACTTC. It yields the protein CASSDARFGGLETQYF.

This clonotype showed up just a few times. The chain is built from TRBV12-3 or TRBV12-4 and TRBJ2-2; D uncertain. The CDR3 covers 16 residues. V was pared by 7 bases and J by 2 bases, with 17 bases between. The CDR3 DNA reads TGTGCCAGCACACACCTTCGGAACATCAACACCGGGGAGCTGTTTTTT. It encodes CASTHLRNINTGELFF.

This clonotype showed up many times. CDR3 amino acids: CASSSQGGRNEQFF. In DNA form, the CDR3 reads TGTGCCAGCAGCAGCCAGGGCGGGCGGAATGAGCAGTTCTTC. The rearrangement links TRBV28 to TRBJ2-1; D tentatively reads TRBD1 or TRBD2 (5 bases each). The V gene's germline CDR1 is MDHEN and CDR2 SYDVKM. The V and J ends lost 6 bases and 7 bases respectively, with 16 bases between them. The CDR3 is made up of 14 amino acids.

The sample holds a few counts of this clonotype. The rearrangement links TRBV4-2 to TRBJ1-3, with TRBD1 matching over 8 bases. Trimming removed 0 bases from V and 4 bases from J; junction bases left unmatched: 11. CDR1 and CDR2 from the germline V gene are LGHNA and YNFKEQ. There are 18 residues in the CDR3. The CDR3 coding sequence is TGTGCCAGCAGCCAAGACGGACAGGGAGCCCTCGCGGGAAACACCATATATTTT. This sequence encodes CASSQDGQGALAGNTIYF.

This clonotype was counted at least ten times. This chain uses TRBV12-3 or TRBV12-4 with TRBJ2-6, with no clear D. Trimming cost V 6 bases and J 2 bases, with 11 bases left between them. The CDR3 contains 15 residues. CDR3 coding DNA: TGTGCCAGCAGCTTCGGGTGGCCTGGGGCCAACGTCCTGACTTTC. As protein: CASSFGWPGANVLTF.

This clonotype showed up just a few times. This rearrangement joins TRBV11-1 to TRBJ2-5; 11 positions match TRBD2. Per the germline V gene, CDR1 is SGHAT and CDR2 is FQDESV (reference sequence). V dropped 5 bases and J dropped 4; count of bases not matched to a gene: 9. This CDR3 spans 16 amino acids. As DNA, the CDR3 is TGTGCCAGCAGCCTAGTCGCAGGACTAGCGGGAGAGACCCAGTACTTC. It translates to CASSLVAGLAGETQYF.

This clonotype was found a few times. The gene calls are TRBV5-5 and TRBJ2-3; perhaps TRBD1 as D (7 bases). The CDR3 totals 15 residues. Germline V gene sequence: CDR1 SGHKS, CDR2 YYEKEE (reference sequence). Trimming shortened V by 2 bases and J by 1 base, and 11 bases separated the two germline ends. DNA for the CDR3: TGTGCCAGCAGCTTTTGGAGGGGGCGCACAGATACGCAGTATTTT. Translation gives CASSFWRGRTDTQYF. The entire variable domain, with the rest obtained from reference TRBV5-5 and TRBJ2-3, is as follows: DAGVTQSPTHLIKTRGQQVTLRCSPISGHKSVSWYQQVLGQGPQFIFQYYEKEERGRGNFPDRFSARQFPNYSSELNVNALLLGDSALYLCASSFWRGRTDTQYFGPGTRLTVL.

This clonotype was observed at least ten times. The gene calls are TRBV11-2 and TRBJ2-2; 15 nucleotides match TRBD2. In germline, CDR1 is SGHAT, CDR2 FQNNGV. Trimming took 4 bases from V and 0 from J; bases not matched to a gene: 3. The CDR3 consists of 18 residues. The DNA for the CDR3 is TGTGCCAGCAGCTCGTGGACTAGCGGGGGGGCGAACACCGGGGAGCTGTTTTTT. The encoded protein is CASSSWTSGGANTGELFF.

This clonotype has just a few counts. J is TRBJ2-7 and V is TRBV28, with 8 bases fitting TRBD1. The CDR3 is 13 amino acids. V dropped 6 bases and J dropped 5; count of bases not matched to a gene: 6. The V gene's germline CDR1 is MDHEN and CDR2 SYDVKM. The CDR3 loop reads CASSTTGVHEQYV. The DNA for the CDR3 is TGTGCCAGCAGCACGACAGGGGTCCACGAGCAGTACGTC.

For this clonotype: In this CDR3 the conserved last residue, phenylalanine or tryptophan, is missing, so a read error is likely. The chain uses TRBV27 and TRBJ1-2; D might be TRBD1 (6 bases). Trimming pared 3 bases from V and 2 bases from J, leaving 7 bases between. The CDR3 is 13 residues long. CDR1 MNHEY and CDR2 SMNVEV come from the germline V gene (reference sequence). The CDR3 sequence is CASSFGGNYGYTL. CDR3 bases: TGTGCCAGCAGTTTCGGGGGCAACTATGGCTACACCTTA.

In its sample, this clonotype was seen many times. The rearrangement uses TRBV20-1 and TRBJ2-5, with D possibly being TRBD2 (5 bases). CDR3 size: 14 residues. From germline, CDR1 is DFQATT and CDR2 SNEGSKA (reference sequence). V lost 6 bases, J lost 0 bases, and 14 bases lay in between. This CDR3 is CSARLTGYQETQYF. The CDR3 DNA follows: TGCAGTGCCAGGCTGACGGGGTACCAAGAGACCCAGTACTTC.

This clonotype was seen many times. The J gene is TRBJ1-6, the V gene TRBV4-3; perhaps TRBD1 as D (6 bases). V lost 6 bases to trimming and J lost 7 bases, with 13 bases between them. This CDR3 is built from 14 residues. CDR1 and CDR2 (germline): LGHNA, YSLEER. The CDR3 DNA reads TGCGCCAGCAGAATCGGGACATCGAATTCACCCCTCCACTTT. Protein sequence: CASRIGTSNSPLHF.

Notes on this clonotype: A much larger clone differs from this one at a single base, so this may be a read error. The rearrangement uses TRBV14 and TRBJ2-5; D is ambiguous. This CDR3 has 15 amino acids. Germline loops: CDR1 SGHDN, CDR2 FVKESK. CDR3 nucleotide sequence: TGTGCCAGCAGCCAAGAAGGAACCTACCAAGGGACCCAGTACTTC. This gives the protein CASSQEGTYQGTQYF.

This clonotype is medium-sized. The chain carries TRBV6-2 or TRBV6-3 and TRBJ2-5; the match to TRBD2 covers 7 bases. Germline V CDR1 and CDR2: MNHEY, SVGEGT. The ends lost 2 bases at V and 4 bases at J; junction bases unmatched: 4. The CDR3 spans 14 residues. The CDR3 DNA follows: TGTGCCAGCAGTTACGAGGGAGGGGTAGAGACCCAGTACTTC. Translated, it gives CASSYEGGVETQYF.